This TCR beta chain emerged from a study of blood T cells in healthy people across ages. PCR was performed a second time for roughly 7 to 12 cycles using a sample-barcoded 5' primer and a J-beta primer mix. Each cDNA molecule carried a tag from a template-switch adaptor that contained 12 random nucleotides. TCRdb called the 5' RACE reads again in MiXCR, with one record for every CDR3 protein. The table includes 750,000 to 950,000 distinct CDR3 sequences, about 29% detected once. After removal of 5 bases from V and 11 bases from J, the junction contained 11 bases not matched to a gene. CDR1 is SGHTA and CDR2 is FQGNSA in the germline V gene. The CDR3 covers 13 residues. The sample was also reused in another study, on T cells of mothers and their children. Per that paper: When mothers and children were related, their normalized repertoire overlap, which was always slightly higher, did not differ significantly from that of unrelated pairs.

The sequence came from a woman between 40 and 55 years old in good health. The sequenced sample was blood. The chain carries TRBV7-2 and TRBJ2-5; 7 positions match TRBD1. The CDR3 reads CASSPRDSPRQYF. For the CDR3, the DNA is TGTGCCAGCAGCCCACGGGACAGCCCGCGGCAGTACTTC.